The entry below gives a single T cell receptor beta chain sequence along with its context. Germline V gene lookup returns CDR1 LGHDT and CDR2 YNNKEL (reference sequence). The V and J ends lost 2 bases and 0 bases, in that order; junction bases with no gene match: 5. The CDR3 totals 17 residues. The data stem from a study of blood T cell repertoires in COVID-19. Study-wide background: Some COVID-19 samples were acute and others convalescent; all came from the United States, Italy and Spain. Nucleic acid was either cDNA or gDNA, and it came from T cells, B-cell-depleted T cells, or PBMCs.

Original analysis: Nucleated cell counts were estimated from reference gene primer amplification. Method: immunoSEQ multiplex PCR; TCRdb's copy keeps in-frame clones and lacks some. V and J calls and clone size are given by that table; D and trimming were obtained from the DNA. This sample has approximately 53,000 clones; 83% occur once, and the top ten carry over 15%. The V call is TRBV3-1 (or the pseudogene TRBV3-2), the J call TRBJ2-3, with TRBD2 matching over 10 bases. Sequencing was done on a sample of peripheral blood. This receptor was identified in a man in his forties or fifties with acute or convalescent COVID-19. The CDR3 loop reads CASSQRTSGHSTDTQYF. The CDR3 DNA reads TGTGCCAGCAGCCAACGGACTAGCGGTCATAGCACAGATACGCAGTATTTT.